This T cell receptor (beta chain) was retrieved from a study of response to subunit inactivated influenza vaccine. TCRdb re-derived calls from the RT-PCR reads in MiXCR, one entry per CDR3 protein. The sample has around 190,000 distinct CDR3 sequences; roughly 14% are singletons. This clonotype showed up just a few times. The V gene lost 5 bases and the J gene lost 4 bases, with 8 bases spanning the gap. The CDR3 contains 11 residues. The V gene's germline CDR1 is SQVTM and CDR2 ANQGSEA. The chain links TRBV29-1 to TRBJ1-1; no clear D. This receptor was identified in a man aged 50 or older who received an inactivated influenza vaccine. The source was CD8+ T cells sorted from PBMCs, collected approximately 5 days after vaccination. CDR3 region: CSVNRGTEAFF. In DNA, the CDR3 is TGCAGCGTTAATCGGGGCACTGAAGCTTTCTTT.